The TCR beta chain described here comes from a study of PD-1 blockade in classical Hodgkin lymphoma. Germline CDR1 and CDR2: DFQATT and SNEGSKA (reference sequence). CDR3 length: 11 amino acids. Deletions cut 5 bases from V and 5 bases from J, with 9 bases between. Relapses following autologous stem cell transplantation were seen in all patients, with brentuximab vedotin exposure varying. This table comes from immunoSEQ multiplex PCR, and its TCRdb copy is limited to in-frame clones, with some not included. In the table there are 45,000 to 60,000 clones, around 85% of which are singletons. The sample was peripheral blood mononuclear cells (PBMCs), taken at baseline. The clonotype comes from a human donor with classical Hodgkin lymphoma. This chain joins TRBV20-1 and TRBJ1-1; no firm D call. The CDR3: CSAERGTEAFF. In DNA, the CDR3 is TGCAGTGCTGAAAGAGGTACTGAAGCTTTCTTT.